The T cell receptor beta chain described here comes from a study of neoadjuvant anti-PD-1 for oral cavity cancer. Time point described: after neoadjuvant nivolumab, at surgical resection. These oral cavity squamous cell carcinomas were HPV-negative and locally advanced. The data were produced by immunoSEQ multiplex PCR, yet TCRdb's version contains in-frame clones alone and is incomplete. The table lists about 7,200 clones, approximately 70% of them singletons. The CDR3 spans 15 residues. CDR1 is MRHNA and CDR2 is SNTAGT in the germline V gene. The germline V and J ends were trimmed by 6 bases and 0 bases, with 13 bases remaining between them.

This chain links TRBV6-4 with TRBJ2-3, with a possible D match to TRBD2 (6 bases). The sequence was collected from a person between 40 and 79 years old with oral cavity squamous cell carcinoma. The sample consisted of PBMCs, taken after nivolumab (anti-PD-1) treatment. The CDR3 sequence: CASSLTAGSTDTQYF. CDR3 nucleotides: TGTGCCAGCAGCCTGACGGCGGGGAGCACAGATACGCAGTATTTT.